Each of the 7 T cell receptor beta chains below was sequenced from the same sample in a study of control samples from healthy donors and cancer patients (dated by TCRdb to the early 2020s). The library came from the immunoSEQ multiplex PCR assay. The immuneACCESS repertoire file appears here via TCRdb, limited to in-frame rearrangements. These files lack a portion of the clones; in checked studies, under half of the deficit traces to unresolved V genes, and the cause of the others is not known. For this sample the table gives 90,000 to 110,000 clones, of which approximately 83% were detected only once. Less than 15% of the sample lies in the top ten. Sequenced sample: blood. The receptors shown here come from a woman aged 45 to 65 in good health.

In this sample, this clone turned up once. This CDR3 reads CASSVGTGGDGNTIYF. The CDR3 bases are TGTGCCAGCAGCGTCGGGACAGGGGGGGACGGAAACACCATATATTTT. The chain carries TRBV9 and TRBJ1-3; TRBD1 matches 11 bases. Germline CDR1 is SGDLS and CDR2 is YYNGEE. Germline trimming cut 2 bases from V and 4 bases from J; bases unmatched to any gene: 5. This CDR3 comprises 16 residues. Drawing the rest from reference TRBV9 and TRBJ1-3, the complete variable domain is DSGVTQTPKHLITATGQRVTLRCSPRSGDLSVYWYQQSLDQGLQFLIQYYNGEERAKGNILERFSAQQFPDLHSELNLSSLELGDSALYFCASSVGTGGDGNTIYFGEGSWLTVV.

V gene TRBV7-6 combines with J gene TRBJ1-6; a weak D match, TRBD1 (5 bases). The CDR3 covers 15 residues. Per the germline V gene, CDR1 is SGHVS and CDR2 is FNYEAQ. Trimming removed 5 bases at V and 7 bases at J, with 15 bases between. The CDR3 DNA reads TGTGCCAGCAGCATTAGCGGGGCGGGCAATTCACCCCTCCACTTT. It encodes CASSISGAGNSPLHF.

J is TRBJ1-2 and V is TRBV11-1; 7 bases agree with TRBD1. In germline, CDR1 is SGHAT, CDR2 FQDESV (reference sequence). The CDR3 consists of 13 residues. Trimming at V came to 3 bases and at J to 4 bases, leaving 2 bases not matched to a gene. The CDR3: CASSFGTAYGYTF. CDR3 in DNA: TGTGCCAGCAGCTTCGGGACAGCCTATGGCTACACCTTC. The full variable domain, completed using reference TRBV11-1 and TRBJ1-2, is EAEVAQSPRYKITEKSQAVAFWCDPISGHATLYWYRQILGQGPELLVQFQDESVVDDSQLPKDRFSAERLKGVDSTLKIQPAELGDSAMYLCASSFGTAYGYTFGSGTRLTVV.

This clone was found once. V gene TRBV6-5 combines with J gene TRBJ1-1; D is perhaps TRBD1 (5 bases). Germline-derived CDR1 and CDR2 are MNHEY and SVGAGI. Trimming removed 5 bases from V and 6 bases from J, with 13 bases in between. The CDR3 runs to 13 residues. The CDR3 DNA sequence: TGTGCCAGCAGTCCTAATCTAGGGGCTGAAGCTTTCTTT. Its protein product is CASSPNLGAEAFF.

The DNA for the CDR3 is TGTGCCAGCTCACCGGGGGTCGTCGAGACCCAGTACTTC. It codes for CASSPGVVETQYF. The chain is built from TRBV18 and TRBJ2-5; the D call may be TRBD1 or TRBD2 (5 bases each). Per the germline V gene, CDR1 is KGHSH and CDR2 is LQKENI. V lost 3 bases to trimming and J lost 5 bases, with 10 bases between them. The length of the CDR3 is 13 residues.

The rearrangement uses TRBV19 and TRBJ2-1; 9 bases align to TRBD1. The CDR3 spans 15 residues. The ends lost 2 bases at V and 10 bases at J; junction bases unmatched: 9. CDR1 and CDR2 (germline): LNHDA, SQIVND (reference sequence). This chain's CDR3 is CASSIPGQGPREQFF. CDR3 in DNA: TGTGCCAGTAGTATACCGGGACAGGGCCCCAGAGAGCAGTTCTTC. Looking up the rest from reference TRBV19 and TRBJ2-1 gives the full variable domain: DGGITQSPKYLFRKEGQNVTLSCEQNLNHDAMYWYRQDPGQGLRLIYYSQIVNDFQKGDIAEGYSVSREKKESFPLTVTSAQKNPTAFYLCASSIPGQGPREQFFGPGTRLTVL.

About this clone itself: Compared with germline, one end of the junction differs, possibly owing to a read error. The chain has TRBV7-7 and TRBJ2-2, with 15 bases identical to TRBD2. The CDR3 sequence is 17 residues long. From germline, CDR1 is SSHAT and CDR2 FNYEAQ (reference sequence). CDR3 sequence: CASSLTGLAGGSGELFF. The CDR3 bases are TGTGCTAGCAGCTTGACGGGACTAGCGGGGGGATCCGGGGAGCTGTTTTTT.